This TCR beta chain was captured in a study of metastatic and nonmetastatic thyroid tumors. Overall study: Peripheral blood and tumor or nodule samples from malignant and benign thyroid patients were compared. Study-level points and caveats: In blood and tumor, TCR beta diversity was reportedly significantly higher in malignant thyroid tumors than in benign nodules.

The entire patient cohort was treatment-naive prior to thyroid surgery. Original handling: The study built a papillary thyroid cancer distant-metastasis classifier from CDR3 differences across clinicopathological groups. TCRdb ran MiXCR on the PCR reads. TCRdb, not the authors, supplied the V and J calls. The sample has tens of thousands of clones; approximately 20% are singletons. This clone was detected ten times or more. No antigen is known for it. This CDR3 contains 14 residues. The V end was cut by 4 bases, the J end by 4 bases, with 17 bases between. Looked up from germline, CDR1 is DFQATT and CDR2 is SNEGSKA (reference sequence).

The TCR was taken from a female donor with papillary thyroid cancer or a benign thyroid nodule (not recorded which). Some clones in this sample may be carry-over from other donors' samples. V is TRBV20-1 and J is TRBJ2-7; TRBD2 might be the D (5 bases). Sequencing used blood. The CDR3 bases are TGCAGTGCTAAGGAGGACCGTAACCGTTACGAGCAGTACTTC. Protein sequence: CSAKEDRNRYEQYF.